The 9 T cell receptor beta chains in this list originate from one sample, sequenced in a study of blood T cell repertoires in COVID-19. Repertoires were generated with immunoSEQ multiplex PCR, while TCRdb's copy carries only in-frame clones and drops some. The sample records 150,000 or so clones, 90% being singletons. The sequencing sample was made of peripheral blood. The source is a man aged 45-60 years with acute or convalescent COVID-19.

The chain is built from TRBV28 and TRBJ2-7; no reliable D call. Trimming took 3 bases from V and 7 from J, leaving 13 bases between them. The CDR3 loop spans 13 amino acids. Germline values: CDR1 MDHEN, CDR2 SYDVKM. The chain's CDR3 is CASSFPHSGEQYV. In DNA, the CDR3 is TGTGCCAGCAGTTTTCCCCACAGTGGTGAGCAGTACGTC.

This clone has only a few counts. The chain links TRBV19 to TRBJ1-5; D is ambiguous. The CDR3 has 14 amino acids. Per germline, CDR1 LNHDA and CDR2 SQIVND (reference sequence). V dropped 5 bases and J dropped 1 base, with 9 bases sitting between them. CDR3 amino acids: CASSPALSNQPQHF. CDR3 sequence (DNA): TGTGCCAGTAGTCCCGCCCTAAGCAATCAGCCCCAGCATTTT.

CDR3 loop: CASSQTGGAVYNEQFF. As DNA, the CDR3 is TGTGCCAGCTCCCAAACGGGAGGGGCCGTATACAATGAGCAGTTCTTC. The gene calls are TRBV18 and TRBJ2-1; 8 nucleotides match TRBD2. The CDR3 runs to 16 residues. V trimming: 6 bases; J trimming: 4 bases; junction bases outside the gene matches: 11. Germline CDR1 KGHSH, CDR2 LQKENI.

The genes are TRBV5-1 and TRBJ2-5; 8 bases align to TRBD1. V trimming: 4 bases; J trimming: 5 bases; junction bases outside the gene matches: 13. Germline V gene sequence: CDR1 SGHRS, CDR2 YFSETQ. The CDR3 loop spans 16 amino acids. CDR3 nucleotide sequence: TGCGCCAGCAGCCCCGACCCGACAGGGGAGATGGAGACCCAGTACTTC. It codes for CASSPDPTGEMETQYF.

This clone was recorded once. In nucleotides, the CDR3 is TGCGCCAGCAGCCTCGACCCGGGAGCCCGGTACGATGAGCAGTTCTTC. This gives the protein CASSLDPGARYDEQFF. The chain uses TRBV4-1 and TRBJ2-1; weak D call: TRBD2 (6 bases). The CDR3 spans 16 residues. With 4 bases removed from V and 8 bases from J, the gap between germline ends came to 21 bases. CDR1 is MGHRA, CDR2 YSYEKL, per germline.

This chain connects TRBV2 to TRBJ1-4, with a tentative D call TRBD1 (5 bases). V was trimmed by 7 bases and J by 4 bases, leaving 16 bases between them. The germline V gene has CDR1 SNHLY and CDR2 FYNNEI. The CDR3 length is 15 residues. The CDR3 nucleotides are TGTGCCAGCATCAAGGAGCCAGGGATTAATGAAAAACTGTTTTTT. It encodes CASIKEPGINEKLFF.

V gene TRBV4-3 combines with J gene TRBJ1-2; no reliable D call. This CDR3 has 12 amino acids. Trimming took off 0 bases at V and 3 bases at J, with 2 bases between the two ends. The germline gives CDR1 LGHNA, CDR2 YSLEER. The CDR3 reads CASSQDDYGYTF. DNA for the CDR3: TGCGCCAGCAGCCAAGACGACTATGGCTACACCTTC.

The gene calls are TRBV11-2 and TRBJ2-2, with D maybe TRBD2 (6 bases). CDR3 size: 16 residues. Trimming removed 5 bases at V and 0 bases at J, with 13 bases between. CDR1 and CDR2 (germline): SGHAT, FQNNGV. The CDR3 DNA is TGTGCCAGCAGCCACGGGGGAGTAGCGAACACCGGGGAGCTGTTTTTT. Its translation: CASSHGGVANTGELFF. Drawing the rest from reference TRBV11-2 and TRBJ2-2, the complete variable domain is EAGVAQSPRYKIIEKRQSVAFWCNPISGHATLYWYQQILGQGPKLLIQFQNNGVVDDSQLPKDRFSAERLKGVDSTLKIQPAKLEDSAVYLCASSHGGVANTGELFFGEGSRLTVL.

This clone was detected once. V and J are TRBV19 and TRBJ2-7; the D gene is possibly TRBD2 (6 bases). Trimming took 4 bases from V and 7 from J, leaving 23 bases between them. Germline assignment: CDR1 LNHDA and CDR2 SQIVND (reference sequence). The CDR3 length is 16 residues. CDR3 amino acids: CASSRTPGLGIWEQYF. Here the CDR3 DNA reads TGTGCCAGTAGTAGAACTCCGGGACTGGGGATTTGGGAGCAGTACTTC.